This T cell receptor (beta chain) emerged from a study of T cell responses to AZD1222 COVID-19 vaccine. In the case of this clone: Antigen specificity is unknown.

CDR3 length equals 12 residues. V was trimmed by 5 bases and J by 10 bases, leaving 11 bases between them. Per germline, CDR1 KGHDR and CDR2 SFDVKD. Overall study findings and caveats: Following two doses of AZD1222, Spike-specific TCR breadth and depth rose.

Libraries were prepared by immunoSEQ multiplex PCR; TCRdb keeps only in-frame clonotypes and omits some of them. The sample comprises about 150,000 clones, 90% of which are singletons, and under 20% rests with the top ten. J is TRBJ1-5 and V is TRBV24-1; D not certain. The material sequenced was peripheral blood, taken on day 0 of AZD1222 vaccination. The sequence came from an adult in good health. CDR3 residues: CATSVPRVPQHF. DNA of the CDR3: TGTGCCACCAGTGTCCCTCGGGTACCCCAGCATTTT.